The 20 T cell receptor beta chains reported below all come from one sample, sequenced in a study of shared clonotypes between healthy human individuals. Sequencing was performed with immunoSEQ multiplex PCR; in TCRdb, only in-frame clones are kept and a portion is missing. The table shows about 1.5 million clones, with roughly 96% occurring only once. The source material was naive CD4+ T cells sorted from blood. The subset: CD45RA+ positively selected. The source of these receptors is a man younger than 45 in good health.

The V and J genes are TRBV9 and TRBJ1-1, with 7 bases identical to TRBD1. The CDR3 loop spans 17 amino acids. J gave up 4 bases and V 0 bases, and 12 bases lay outside the gene matches. CDR1 and CDR2 from the germline V gene are SGDLS and YYNGEE. The CDR3 here is CASSVVGRGSGGTEAFF. DNA for the CDR3: TGTGCCAGCAGCGTAGTGGGCAGGGGGTCTGGGGGCACTGAAGCTTTCTTT.

The chain carries TRBV28 and TRBJ2-7; D is uncertain. Deletions cut 7 bases from V and 6 bases from J, with 16 bases between. The CDR3 length is 13 residues. Germline V gene lookup returns CDR1 MDHEN and CDR2 SYDVKM. This chain's CDR3 is CASIPPSKAEQYF. The DNA of the CDR3 is TGTGCCAGCATTCCTCCTTCCAAGGCCGAGCAGTACTTC.

The rearrangement uses TRBV18 and TRBJ2-3, with 9 positions matching TRBD2. The CDR3 has 17 residues. V dropped 1 base and J dropped 2; count of bases not matched to a gene: 7. In germline, CDR1 is KGHSH, CDR2 LQKENI. The CDR3 DNA sequence: TGTGCCAGCTCACCACAACCCGGACTAGCGAACACAGATACGCAGTATTTT. Amino acid sequence: CASSPQPGLANTDTQYF.

The chain employs TRBV2 and TRBJ2-1; D possibly corresponds to TRBD2 (5 bases). The V and J ends lost 6 bases and 8 bases respectively, with 20 bases between them. Germline-derived CDR1 and CDR2 are SNHLY and FYNNEI. This CDR3 has 15 amino acids. The CDR3 region is CASRGAGIRIYEQFF. CDR3 nucleotides: TGTGCCAGCAGAGGAGCCGGGATTCGAATCTATGAGCAGTTCTTC.

This clone has a single count. The V gene is TRBV14, the J gene TRBJ2-1; TRBD2 matches at 12 bases. Germline V gene sequence: CDR1 SGHDN, CDR2 FVKESK. The CDR3 has 16 residues. The junction had 8 bases not matched to a gene; V was cut back by 4 bases and J by 7 bases. CDR3 nucleotides: TGTGCCAGCAGCCCGACGCGAGGACTAGCGGGAAATGAGCAGTTCTTC. Its protein product is CASSPTRGLAGNEQFF.

The chain couples TRBV6-6 to TRBJ1-3; D is unresolved. The CDR3 contains 14 residues. V dropped 7 bases and J dropped 1 base, with 11 bases sitting between them. From germline, CDR1 is MNHNY and CDR2 SVGAGI (reference sequence). DNA of the CDR3: TGTGCCAGCATCATGGGGTCTTCTGGAAACACCATATATTTT. Translated: CASIMGSSGNTIYF.

The count of this clone is one. At one end the junction does not follow the germline gene, possibly because of a read error. This chain links TRBV18 with TRBJ2-4; 7 positions match TRBD2. Germline V CDR1 and CDR2: KGHSH, LQKENI. The CDR3 runs 15 residues. CDR3 in amino acids: CASSPLGGSLNIQYF. The CDR3 DNA reads as TGTGCCAGCTCCCCACTAGGCGGGAGCTTAAACATTCAGTACTTC.

The chain has TRBV9 and TRBJ2-3; perhaps D is TRBD1 or TRBD2 (6 bases each). V shed 0 bases and J shed 2 bases, with 10 bases lying between them. The CDR3 contains 15 residues. Looked up from germline, CDR1 is SGDLS and CDR2 is YYNGEE. This CDR3 is CASSVVGGTTDTQYF. Written as DNA, the CDR3 is TGTGCCAGCAGCGTAGTAGGGGGGACCACAGATACGCAGTATTTT.

This clone has only a few counts. The chain links TRBV6-1 to TRBJ1-2, with a possible D match to TRBD1 (6 bases). Germline V gene lookup returns CDR1 MNHNS and CDR2 SASEGT. The length of the CDR3 is 13 residues. Between the trimmed V and J ends, which lost 6 bases and 9 bases, there was a span of 17 bases. The CDR3 reads CASRYGGQSSYTF. The CDR3 nucleotides are TGTGCCAGCAGATATGGGGGGCAATCTAGCTACACCTTC.

The V gene is TRBV27, the J gene TRBJ1-4, with D perhaps TRBD1 (5 bases). From germline, CDR1 is MNHEY and CDR2 SMNVEV (reference sequence). The CDR3 runs 15 residues. V lost 6 bases, J lost 3 bases, and 14 bases lay in between. DNA of the CDR3: TGTGCCAGCAGCCCCTCCAGGGTTTCTAATGAAAAACTGTTTTTT. This translates into CASSPSRVSNEKLFF.

The V gene is TRBV27, the J gene TRBJ2-7, with 8 bases aligning to TRBD2. The CDR3 spans 15 residues. CDR1 and CDR2 (germline): MNHEY, SMNVEV (reference sequence). Trimming at V came to 10 bases and at J to 2 bases, leaving 13 bases not matched to a gene. CDR3 bases: TGTGCCACCAGCGGGAGCGTCTCCACAACCTACGAGCAGTACTTC. Translation: CATSGSVSTTYEQYF.

This clone was seen only once. The genes are TRBV19 and TRBJ2-3, with D tentatively TRBD2 (5 bases). Germline CDR1 is LNHDA and CDR2 is SQIVND (reference sequence). Trimming removed 4 bases from V and 6 bases from J, with 26 bases in between. CDR3 length equals 18 residues. The DNA of the CDR3 is TGTGCCAGTAGTAATTTGAGAACTTTGAGGGCGCGTGTCGATACGCAGTATTTT. Its translation: CASSNLRTLRARVDTQYF.

DNA for the CDR3: TGTGCCAGCAGCTTAGTACAGGGTGCCTTCACCTACAATGAGCAGTTCTTC. Its translation: CASSLVQGAFTYNEQFF. The rearrangement uses TRBV7-9 and TRBJ2-1; TRBD1 is a possible D gene (6 bases). This CDR3 is built from 17 residues. The germline gives CDR1 SEHNR, CDR2 FQNEAQ (reference sequence). V lost 1 base and J 2 bases, leaving 15 bases between the germline ends.

This chain uses TRBV4-1 with TRBJ2-5; 9 nucleotides line up with TRBD1. Germline V gene data show CDR1 as MGHRA and CDR2 as YSYEKL. This CDR3 region has 16 residues. After removal of 2 bases from V and 4 bases from J, the junction contained 8 bases not matched to a gene. The CDR3 is CASSQSPGQGIETQYF. CDR3 sequence (DNA): TGCGCCAGCAGCCAATCTCCGGGACAGGGAATAGAGACCCAGTACTTC.

The chain links TRBV7-2 to TRBJ2-3; 9 positions match TRBD2. V lost 3 bases to trimming and J lost 4 bases; unmatched junction nucleotides: 5. This CDR3 contains 15 residues. In germline, CDR1 is SGHTA, CDR2 FQGNSA. The CDR3 DNA sequence: TGTGCCAGCAGCTTTAGCGGGAGTCTCCCAGATACGCAGTATTTT. This codes for CASSFSGSLPDTQYF.

This chain connects TRBV28 to TRBJ2-7; perhaps TRBD2 as D (5 bases). The length of the CDR3 is 14 residues. In germline, CDR1 is MDHEN, CDR2 SYDVKM. Trimming shortened V by 4 bases and J by 2 bases, and 12 bases separated the two germline ends. DNA of the CDR3: TGTGCCAGCAGTTCGGGAAGCCCTACCTACGAGCAGTACTTC. As protein: CASSSGSPTYEQYF.

The V gene is TRBV5-4, the J gene TRBJ2-2, with 9 bases lining up with TRBD2. Germline loops: CDR1 SGHNT, CDR2 YYREEE (reference sequence). Trimming at V came to 4 bases and at J to 7 bases, leaving 14 bases not matched to a gene. The CDR3 has 17 amino acids. The CDR3, as DNA: TGTGCCAGCAGCACTGATCCCCTAGCGGGAAGAGTCGGGGAGCTGTTTTTT. Translated: CASSTDPLAGRVGELFF.

The rearrangement joins TRBV13 to TRBJ2-2; 9 positions agree with TRBD2. The CDR3 is 17 amino acids. Germline V CDR1 and CDR2: PRHDT, FYEKMQ (reference sequence). The V and J ends lost 2 bases and 4 bases, in that order; junction bases with no gene match: 8. CDR3 sequence (DNA): TGTGCCAGCAGCTTACCGACTAGCGGAGACCTCACCGGGGAGCTGTTTTTT. Protein sequence: CASSLPTSGDLTGELFF.

The chain recombines TRBV7-9 with TRBJ2-2; 10 nucleotides agree with TRBD1. The CDR3 contains 16 residues. V was pared by 5 bases and J by 3 bases, with 6 bases of the junction left unmatched. Per the germline V gene, CDR1 is SEHNR and CDR2 is FQNEAQ (reference sequence). Here the CDR3 reads CASSPPGTGDTGELFF. The CDR3 DNA reads TGTGCCAGCAGCCCGCCAGGGACAGGGGACACCGGGGAGCTGTTTTTT.

The rearrangement uses TRBV7-9 and TRBJ2-3, with D possibly matching TRBD1 (6 bases). This CDR3 is built from 16 residues. CDR1 SEHNR and CDR2 FQNEAQ come from the germline V gene (reference sequence). The V and J ends lost 3 bases and 4 bases respectively, with 17 bases between them. The CDR3 region has the DNA TGTGCCAGCAGCTTTCACAGGGAAAGGTTATCAGATACGCAGTATTTT. This codes for CASSFHRERLSDTQYF.